This is a list of T cell receptor beta chains from one sample in a study of T cell repertoires in ileal Crohn's disease. Only in-frame clones appear in the TCRdb table, and some are missing; sequencing was by immunoSEQ multiplex PCR. The sample has roughly 9,100 clones, approximately 80% seen once. What was sequenced was ileal tissue. Every receptor here comes from an adult with Crohn's disease. Both conserved end residues are part of each CDR3. The D gene is left open where the match is weak. Part of the rows lack a size; the others show once, few, many or a class for expanded clones.

V gene,CDR3 length,clone size,D gene,J gene,CDR3 protein,CDR3 DNA
TRBV11-2,12,.,.,TRBJ2-5,CASSLGPRAQYF,TGTGCCAGCAGCTTGGGACCTAGGGCCCAGTACTTC
TRBV14,13,.,.,TRBJ2-1,CASSQITYNEQFF,TGTGCCAGCAGCCAAATAACCTACAATGAGCAGTTCTTC
TRBV5-1,16,.,TRBD2,TRBJ2-1,CASSSLRGRAYNEQFF,TGCGCCAGCAGCTCCCTTCGCGGGAGGGCATACAATGAGCAGTTCTTC
TRBV9,15,.,.,TRBJ1-4,CASSSQTGPDEKLFF,TGTGCCAGCAGCTCTCAGACAGGACCTGATGAAAAACTGTTTTTT
TRBV4-3,14,.,.,TRBJ2-2,CASRPVASDGELFF,TGCGCCAGCAGACCTGTGGCGTCTGACGGGGAGCTGTTTTTT
TRBV5-1,14,.,TRBD2,TRBJ2-1,CASDSGTSGGEQFF,TGCGCCAGCGACTCCGGGACTAGTGGCGGTGAGCAGTTCTTC
TRBV6-1,15,once,.,TRBJ2-3,CASIRTGWGTDTQYF,TGTGCCAGCATTAGAACAGGGTGGGGTACAGATACGCAGTATTTT
TRBV10-1,14,.,.,TRBJ1-4,CASSEHTHSEKLFF,TGCGCCAGCAGTGAACACACCCATTCGGAAAAACTGTTTTTT
TRBV5-1,14,.,TRBD1,TRBJ1-1,CASVQGDVNTEAFF,TGCGCCAGTGTTCAGGGGGATGTCAACACTGAAGCTTTCTTT
TRBV6-5,15,.,TRBD2,TRBJ2-3,CASSYIAGGADTQYF,TGTGCCAGCAGTTACATAGCGGGAGGAGCAGATACGCAGTATTTT
TRBV28,15,.,TRBD1,TRBJ1-1,CASRDDRGLDTEAFF,TGTGCCAGCAGAGACGACAGGGGTCTAGACACTGAAGCTTTCTTT
TRBV2,15,.,.,TRBJ1-2,CASSYGHNTNYGYTF,TGTGCCAGCAGTTATGGTCACAACACTAACTATGGCTACACCTTC
TRBV7-2,16,.,TRBD2,TRBJ2-3,CASSGRGLANTDTQYF,TGTGCCAGCAGCGGAAGAGGACTAGCGAACACAGATACGCAGTATTTT
TRBV20-1,11,.,.,TRBJ2-3,CSAREGNTQYF,TGCAGTGCTAGAGAGGGAAATACGCAGTATTTT
TRBV6-1,18,.,TRBD2,TRBJ2-1,CASSGGAGAGTHYNEQFF,TGTGCCAGCAGTGGGGGAGCGGGAGCAGGGACCCACTACAATGAGCAGTTCTTC
TRBV29-1,19,.,TRBD2,TRBJ2-7,CSVEVGGRWGTSGSGEQYF,TGCAGCGTTGAGGTTGGCGGGAGATGGGGGACTAGCGGGAGCGGCGAGCAGTACTTC
TRBV11-2,13,.,.,TRBJ1-2,CASSLGGQGGYTF,TGTGCCAGCAGCTTAGGGGGGCAGGGTGGCTACACCTTC
TRBV11-3,15,.,TRBD2,TRBJ2-1,CASSLRLAGMNEQFF,TGTGCCAGCAGCTTACGACTAGCGGGTATGAATGAGCAGTTCTTC
TRBV6-6,15,few,TRBD1,TRBJ1-5,CASQDKGQANQPQHF,TGTGCCAGCCAGGATAAAGGACAGGCAAATCAGCCCCAGCATTTT
TRBV5-1,14,.,TRBD2,TRBJ2-7,CASSSTSGRFEQYF,TGCGCCAGCAGCTCGACTAGCGGGAGATTCGAGCAGTACTTC
TRBV6-4,12,few,.,TRBJ2-1,CASSEWGSWQFF,TGTGCCAGCAGTGAGTGGGGGTCTTGGCAGTTCTTC
TRBV2,13,.,.,TRBJ2-1,CASSLRQENEQFF,TGTGCCAGCAGCCTTAGACAGGAAAATGAGCAGTTCTTC
TRBV4-1,18,.,.,TRBJ1-5,CASSLRGRQLGCNQPQHF,TGCGCCAGCAGCCTTCGGGGCCGACAATTGGGGTGCAATCAGCCCCAGCATTTT
TRBV2,13,.,.,TRBJ1-1,CASMAGLNTEAFF,TGTGCCAGCATGGCGGGGCTGAACACTGAAGCTTTCTTT
TRBV19,15,.,.,TRBJ2-6,CASSVSVQGANVLTF,TGTGCCAGTAGTGTATCCGTGCAAGGGGCCAACGTCCTGACTTTC
TRBV7-2,16,.,TRBD2,TRBJ2-1,CASSLVGGRANNEQFF,TGTGCCAGCAGCTTAGTTGGCGGGAGGGCCAACAATGAGCAGTTCTTC
TRBV5-4,12,.,.,TRBJ1-2,CASSPGDYGYTF,TGTGCCAGCAGCCCGGGCGACTATGGCTACACCTTC
TRBV15,15,.,.,TRBJ1-4,CATSRDREGGEKLFF,TGTGCCACCAGCAGAGACAGGGAGGGGGGTGAAAAACTGTTTTTT
TRBV5-5,15,.,.,TRBJ1-1,CASSLSGELRTEAFF,TGTGCCAGCAGCTTGTCAGGGGAGTTGCGCACTGAAGCTTTCTTT
TRBV27,17,once,.,TRBJ1-4,CASSPKPFRGRNEKLFF,TGTGCCAGCAGTCCCAAGCCCTTCAGGGGTCGAAATGAAAAACTGTTTTTT
TRBV27,15,once,TRBD2,TRBJ2-7,CASSPTSGRSYEQYF,TGTGCCAGCAGTCCGACTAGCGGGAGGTCCTACGAGCAGTACTTC
TRBV7-2,14,.,.,TRBJ2-1,CASSLAGPASEQFF,TGTGCCAGTAGCCTAGCCGGGCCCGCATCTGAGCAGTTCTTC
TRBV4-3,15,.,.,TRBJ2-3,CASSQAGGETDTQYF,TGCGCCAGCAGCCAAGCTGGGGGAGAGACAGATACGCAGTATTTT
TRBV27,12,.,.,TRBJ1-5,CASSSLGQPQHF,TGTGCCAGCAGTTCATTGGGGCAGCCCCAGCATTTT
TRBV11-3,14,once,TRBD2,TRBJ2-7,CASSSSGSPNEQYF,TGTGCCAGCAGCTCAAGCGGGAGTCCTAACGAGCAGTACTTC
TRBV7-9,18,.,TRBD2,TRBJ2-3,CASSLGLAGGRQPDTQYF,TGTGCCAGCAGCTTGGGACTAGCGGGAGGACGACAGCCAGATACGCAGTATTTT
TRBV4-3,14,.,TRBD1,TRBJ2-7,CASSPGTADYEQYF,TGCGCCAGCAGCCCCGGGACAGCTGACTACGAGCAGTACTTC
TRBV7-9,14,.,.,TRBJ2-5,CASSLAGFQESQYF,TGTGCCAGCAGCTTAGCGGGCTTCCAAGAGTCCCAGTACTTC
TRBV25-1,13,.,.,TRBJ1-1,CASSEKSRPEAFF,TGTGCCAGCAGTGAAAAAAGCAGGCCTGAAGCTTTCTTT
TRBV4-1,15,once,TRBD2,TRBJ2-7,CASSHHTGGSYEQYF,TGCGCCAGCAGCCATCATACGGGGGGTTCCTACGAGCAGTACTTC
TRBV4-2,15,.,TRBD2,TRBJ2-1,CASSPSEAGHNEQFF,TGTGCCAGCAGCCCGTCGGAAGCGGGACACAATGAGCAGTTCTTC
TRBV19,13,.,.,TRBJ1-1,CASTGRENTEAFF,TGTGCCAGTACGGGACGGGAGAACACTGAAGCTTTCTTT
TRBV27,13,.,TRBD1,TRBJ1-2,CASSSLGQDSYTF,TGTGCCAGCAGTTCCCTTGGACAGGACAGCTACACCTTC
TRBV27,15,.,TRBD1,TRBJ1-2,CASSFGQGLNYGYTF,TGTGCCAGCAGTTTCGGACAGGGCCTCAACTATGGCTACACCTTC
TRBV5-4,15,.,.,TRBJ2-4,CASSSRRDLRDIQYF,TGTGCCAGCAGCTCGAGAAGAGACCTCAGGGACATTCAGTACTTC
TRBV5-1,16,.,.,TRBJ2-1,CASSFDGGPPYNEQFF,TGCGCCAGCAGCTTCGACGGGGGACCCCCCTACAATGAGCAGTTCTTC
TRBV7-3,15,.,.,TRBJ2-6,CASSFGSTGANVLTF,TGTGCCAGCAGCTTCGGAAGCACTGGGGCCAACGTCCTGACTTTC
TRBV11-2,15,.,TRBD1,TRBJ1-5,CASSSGTGTHQPQHF,TGTGCCAGCAGCTCCGGGACAGGGACACATCAGCCCCAGCATTTT
TRBV6-5,15,.,TRBD1,TRBJ2-7,CASSAPGTGAYEQYF,TGTGCCAGCAGTGCACCCGGGACAGGGGCCTACGAGCAGTACTTC
TRBV7-9,11,.,.,TRBJ1-3,CASSLGDTIYF,TGTGCCAGCAGCTTAGGAGACACCATATATTTT
TRBV2,15,.,.,TRBJ1-4,CASSGQLATNEKLFF,TGTGCCAGCAGTGGACAGCTTGCAACTAATGAAAAACTGTTTTTT
TRBV28,16,.,TRBD2,TRBJ2-1,CASGTSGRAWYNEQFF,TGTGCCAGCGGGACTAGCGGGAGGGCCTGGTACAATGAGCAGTTCTTC